Below, 16 T cell receptor beta chains from the same sample are listed, as sequenced in a study of cytomegalovirus exposure and HLA in healthy donors. This table comes from immunoSEQ multiplex PCR, and its TCRdb copy is limited to in-frame clones, with some not included. The sample shows 100,000 to 120,000 clones, more than 90% of them seen only once. The sequenced sample consisted of PBMCs. The receptors come from a woman aged 18-29 years in good health and CMV-seronegative.

This chain uses TRBV6-6 with TRBJ2-1, with TRBD2 identical over 10 bases. Germline V gene data show CDR1 as MNHNY and CDR2 as SVGAGI (reference sequence). V lost 3 bases, J lost 6 bases, and 5 bases stayed unmatched. The CDR3 has 15 amino acids. For the CDR3, the DNA is TGTGCCAGCAGTTATTCAGCGGGGGGGTTCAATGAGCAGTTCTTC. Protein sequence: CASSYSAGGFNEQFF.

This clone has just one count. J is TRBJ1-4 and V is TRBV18; D is unresolved. CDR1 KGHSH and CDR2 LQKENI come from the germline V gene. V gave up 6 bases and J gave up 8 bases, with 13 bases separating them. CDR3 length: 13 amino acids. CDR3 residues: CASSGGLNEKLFF. CDR3 in DNA: TGTGCCAGCTCGGGCGGGTTAAACGAAAAACTGTTTTTT.

The rearrangement links TRBV4-2 to TRBJ2-1; the match to TRBD2 covers 10 bases. The CDR3 contains 19 residues. Germline trimming cut 0 bases from V and 0 bases from J; bases unmatched to any gene: 8. Germline V gives CDR1 LGHNA, CDR2 YNFKEQ. The CDR3 sequence is CASSQEGLERGGSYNEQFF. The CDR3 DNA sequence: TGTGCCAGCAGCCAAGAAGGTTTGGAGCGGGGGGGCTCCTACAATGAGCAGTTCTTC.

This sequence joins TRBV9 and TRBJ2-3, with a possible D match to TRBD2 (5 bases). V was clipped by 0 bases and J by 0 bases, with 8 bases between them. Germline assignment: CDR1 SGDLS and CDR2 YYNGEE. The CDR3 covers 15 residues. Written as DNA, the CDR3 is TGTGCCAGCAGCGTAGAAGGACTTAGCACAGATACGCAGTATTTT. Its protein is CASSVEGLSTDTQYF.

The chain is built from TRBV7-2 and TRBJ1-1, with 9 bases matching TRBD1. The CDR3 has 14 residues. The V gene end was trimmed by 3 bases and the J gene end by 4 bases; junction bases not matched to a gene: 3. Germline loops: CDR1 SGHTA, CDR2 FQGNSA. As DNA, the CDR3 is TGTGCCAGCAGCTTTGGACAGGGGTTCACTGAAGCTTTCTTT. Translated, it gives CASSFGQGFTEAFF.

The V and J genes are TRBV4-3 and TRBJ2-1, with D unresolved. V lost 4 bases and J lost 9, with 16 bases in between. Germline V gene sequence: CDR1 LGHNA, CDR2 YSLEER. The CDR3 covers 14 residues. CDR3 region: CASSLTHRGSEQFF. The DNA of the CDR3 is TGCGCCAGCAGCCTGACCCATCGAGGCAGTGAGCAGTTCTTC.

The rearrangement links TRBV5-1 to TRBJ2-7; D might be TRBD2 (6 bases). The germline V gene has CDR1 SGHRS and CDR2 YFSETQ. The CDR3 sequence is 14 residues long. V gave up 4 bases and J gave up 4 bases, with 15 bases separating them. CDR3 in amino acids: CASSPTSSPYEQYF. In nucleotides, the CDR3 is TGCGCCAGCAGCCCGACTAGTTCTCCTTACGAGCAGTACTTC.

The chain recombines TRBV5-1 with TRBJ2-1, with a weak D call TRBD2 (6 bases). Germline V lookup: CDR1 SGHRS, CDR2 YFSETQ. The CDR3 totals 16 residues. V dropped 0 bases and J dropped 4 bases, with 14 bases sitting between them. CDR3 protein: CASSLVGSGVYNEQFF. The CDR3 nucleotides read TGCGCCAGCAGCTTGGTAGGGTCGGGGGTTTACAATGAGCAGTTCTTC.

V is TRBV6-1 and J is TRBJ1-2; D may be TRBD1 (6 bases). Germline V gene data show CDR1 as MNHNS and CDR2 as SASEGT. V lost 4 bases and J 3 bases, leaving 6 bases between the germline ends. The CDR3 runs 12 residues. In DNA form, the CDR3 reads TGTGCCAGCAGTGGGGGGCACTATGGCTACACCTTC. It encodes CASSGGHYGYTF.

The chain joins TRBV11-2 to TRBJ2-1, with D perhaps TRBD2 (5 bases). The CDR3 totals 14 residues. Trimming took off 0 bases at V and 6 bases at J, with 9 bases between the two ends. Germline CDR1 reads SGHAT; CDR2 reads FQNNGV. The DNA for the CDR3 is TGTGCCAGCAGCTTAGACTACGGAGGCAATGAGCAGTTCTTC. This sequence encodes CASSLDYGGNEQFF.

This chain links TRBV5-6 with TRBJ1-5; D is ambiguous. The CDR3 extends over 15 amino acids. Trimming removed 4 bases from V and 6 bases from J, with 17 bases in between. Germline V gives CDR1 SGHDT, CDR2 YYEEEE. In nucleotides, the CDR3 is TGTGCCAGCAGCCGATACGCCTCCGCGGGTCAGCCCCAGCATTTT. As protein: CASSRYASAGQPQHF.

The chain joins TRBV6-5 to TRBJ2-2; D gene ambiguous. With 4 bases removed from V and 5 bases from J, the gap between germline ends came to 11 bases. CDR3 length: 14 amino acids. The germline V gene encodes CDR1 MNHEY and CDR2 SVGAGI. The CDR3 DNA sequence: TGTGCCAGCAGTTTCTCCCCCGCGACCGGGGAGCTGTTTTTT. It translates to CASSFSPATGELFF.

Notes on this clone: Within the sample, other DNA sequences also encode this same CDR3. In nucleotides, the CDR3 is TGTGCCAGCAGCGTAGGGTTGGCAGGGGAAGAGACCCAGTACTTC. Translated, it gives CASSVGLAGEETQYF. This rearrangement joins TRBV9 to TRBJ2-5, with D possibly matching TRBD1 (6 bases). CDR1 is SGDLS and CDR2 is YYNGEE in the germline V gene. The CDR3 runs 15 residues. Trimming pared 0 bases from V and 3 bases from J, leaving 12 bases between.

This CDR3 reads CASKGQGADQPQHF. CDR3 sequence (DNA): TGTGCCAGCAAGGGACAGGGGGCGGATCAGCCCCAGCATTTT. The chain is built from TRBV19 and TRBJ1-5; 12 bases are a match to TRBD1. Germline loops: CDR1 LNHDA, CDR2 SQIVND (reference sequence). This CDR3 region has 14 residues. The junction had 5 bases not matched to a gene; V was cut back by 9 bases and J by 5 bases.

The chain uses TRBV5-1 and TRBJ1-5, with 12 bases lining up with TRBD1. The germline V gene encodes CDR1 SGHRS and CDR2 YFSETQ. The CDR3 totals 15 residues. Trimming took 5 bases from V and 5 from J; bases not matched to a gene: 5. The CDR3 region has the DNA TGCGCCAGCAGTCAAGGGACAGGGGGCTATCAGCCCCAGCATTTT. This translates into CASSQGTGGYQPQHF.

This clone occurred a few times. The chain joins TRBV9 to TRBJ1-2; D is uncertain. The CDR3 totals 15 residues. Germline-derived CDR1 and CDR2 are SGDLS and YYNGEE. Deletions cut 5 bases from V and 5 bases from J, with 19 bases between. CDR3 DNA: TGTGCCAGCAGTGTGGCCGAGAGGGTGACTTATGGCTACACCTTC. Translated, it gives CASSVAERVTYGYTF.